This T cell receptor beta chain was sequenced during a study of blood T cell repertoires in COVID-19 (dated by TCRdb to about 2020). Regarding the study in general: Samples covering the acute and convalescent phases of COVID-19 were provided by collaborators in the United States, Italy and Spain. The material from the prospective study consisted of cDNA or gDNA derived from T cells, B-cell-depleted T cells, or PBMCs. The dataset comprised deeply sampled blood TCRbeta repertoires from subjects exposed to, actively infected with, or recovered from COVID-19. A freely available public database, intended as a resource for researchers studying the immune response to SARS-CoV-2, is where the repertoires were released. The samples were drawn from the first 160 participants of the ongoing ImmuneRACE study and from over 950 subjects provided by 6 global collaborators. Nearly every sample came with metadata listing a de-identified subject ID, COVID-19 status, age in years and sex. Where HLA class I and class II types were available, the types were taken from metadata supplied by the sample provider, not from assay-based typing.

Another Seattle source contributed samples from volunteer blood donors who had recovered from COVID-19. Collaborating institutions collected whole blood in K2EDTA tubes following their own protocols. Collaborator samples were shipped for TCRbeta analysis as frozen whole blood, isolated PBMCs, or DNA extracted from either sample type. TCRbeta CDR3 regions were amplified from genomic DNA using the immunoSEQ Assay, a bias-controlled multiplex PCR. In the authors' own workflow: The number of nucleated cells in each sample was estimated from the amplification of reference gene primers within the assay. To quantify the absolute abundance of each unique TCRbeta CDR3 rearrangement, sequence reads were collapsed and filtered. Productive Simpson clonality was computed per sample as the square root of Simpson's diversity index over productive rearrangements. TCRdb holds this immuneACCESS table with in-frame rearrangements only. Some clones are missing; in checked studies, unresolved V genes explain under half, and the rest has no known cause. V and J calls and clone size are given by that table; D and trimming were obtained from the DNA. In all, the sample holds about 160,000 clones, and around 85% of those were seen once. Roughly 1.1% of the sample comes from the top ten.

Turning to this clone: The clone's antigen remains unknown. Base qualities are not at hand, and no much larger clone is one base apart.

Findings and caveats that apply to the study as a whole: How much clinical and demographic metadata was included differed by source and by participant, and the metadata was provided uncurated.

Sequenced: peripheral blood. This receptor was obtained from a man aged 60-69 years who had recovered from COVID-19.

CDR3 reads: CASSIGAGDLGSPLHF. The bases are TGTGCCAGTAGTATAGGGGCAGGGGATCTGGGATCACCCCTCCACTTT. The sequence joins TRBV19 to TRBJ1-6; matching of 6 bases hints at TRBD1 as the D gene. V is reduced by 1 base and J by 10 bases, leaving a spacing of 17 bases between them. Measured from the cysteine to the phenylalanine, the CDR3 is 16 residues long. Only CDR3 DNA is held: 48 bases, read in frame from base 1. According to the germline V gene (reference sequence), CDR1 reads LNHDA and CDR2 reads SQIVND.